This passage covers 6 T cell receptor beta chains from one sample sequenced in a study of T cells in Graves' hyperthyroidism and ophthalmopathy. The source material, RNA transcripts, was used to amplify TCR beta CDR3 regions. First-round RT-PCR of the TCR CDR3 relied on the HTBI primer set. TCRdb passed the multiplex PCR reads through MiXCR, listing each CDR3 protein once. The sample carries some 360,000 distinct CDR3 sequences, around 18% recorded once. Sample: blood. These receptors came from a middle-aged woman with Graves' ophthalmopathy.

This clonotype was counted ten times or more. DNA of the CDR3: TGTGCCAGCAGTGGCGGGGTTAATTCACCCCTCCACTTT. It encodes CASSGGVNSPLHF. The J gene is TRBJ1-6, the V gene TRBV2, with D unclear. CDR1 and CDR2 (germline): SNHLY, FYNNEI. With 4 bases removed from V and 6 bases from J, the gap between germline ends came to 7 bases. The CDR3 runs 13 residues.

The rearrangement joins TRBV11-2 to TRBJ2-5; 7 bases agree with TRBD1. V lost 5 bases to trimming and J lost 4 bases; unmatched junction nucleotides: 10. The CDR3 loop spans 15 amino acids. CDR1 is SGHAT, CDR2 FQNNGV, per germline. DNA of the CDR3: TGTGCCAGCAGCCGTTCACAGGGGTTCCGAGAGACCCAGTACTTC. This gives the protein CASSRSQGFRETQYF.

At least ten counts were recorded for this clonotype. V gene TRBV5-1 combines with J gene TRBJ2-2; 8 bases are shared with TRBD2. Trimming removed 0 bases from V and 4 bases from J; junction bases left unmatched: 5. The germline gives CDR1 SGHRS, CDR2 YFSETQ. The CDR3 totals 16 residues. CDR3 protein: CASSLGLALGTGELFF. The CDR3 DNA reads as TGCGCCAGCAGCTTGGGACTAGCGTTGGGCACCGGGGAGCTGTTTTTT.

This clonotype was seen repeatedly, ten times or more. The rearrangement uses TRBV20-1 and TRBJ1-5; possible D gene TRBD1, 5 bases. V lost 3 bases, J lost 5 bases, and 11 bases lay in between. The length of the CDR3 is 13 residues. Germline CDR1 DFQATT, CDR2 SNEGSKA (reference sequence). The CDR3 is CSASQGSYQPQHF. The CDR3 DNA reads as TGCAGTGCTAGCCAGGGTAGTTATCAGCCCCAGCATTTT.

The sample holds a few counts of this clonotype. This chain connects TRBV20-1 to TRBJ1-5, with 12 bases fitting TRBD1. V gave up 5 bases and J gave up 7 bases; unmatched junction bases: 9. This CDR3 is built from 15 residues. Germline V CDR1 and CDR2: DFQATT, SNEGSKA (reference sequence). The CDR3 DNA reads TGCAGTGCTCCCGGGACAGGGGGCTACCGGCAGCCCCAGCATTTT. Translation gives CSAPGTGGYRQPQHF.

The table lists this clonotype with many counts. The DNA for the CDR3 is TGTGCCAGCAGTACCACAGCGGGGTCCTACGAGCAGTACTTC. Translating it yields CASSTTAGSYEQYF. V usage is TRBV28 and J usage is TRBJ2-7, with 7 bases fitting TRBD2. The trim removed 5 bases at V and 1 base at J, leaving 5 bases unmatched. CDR3 length equals 14 residues. Germline V gene data show CDR1 as MDHEN and CDR2 as SYDVKM.